One and the same sample provided the 16 T cell receptor beta chains below, sequenced in a study of CD8 T cells in ankylosing spondylitis. Broader study findings: What seemed typical of ankylosing spondylitis blood was a TCR beta motif built from roughly eight highly homologous variants.

Their target antigens are unknown. A single record per CDR3 protein comes from TCRdb applying MiXCR to the 5' RACE reads. Of 500,000 to 550,000 distinct CDR3 sequences in the sample, 10% to 15% were seen once. What was sequenced was blood, either unsorted or a sorted T cell fraction (not recorded which). These receptors all come from a male donor with ankylosing spondylitis.

This clonotype was detected only a few times. V gene TRBV11-3 combines with J gene TRBJ2-1; D perhaps matches TRBD2 (6 bases). V lost 1 base, J lost 3 bases, and 10 bases lay in between. CDR1 and CDR2 from the germline V gene are SGHNT and YENEEA. CDR3 length: 15 residues. The CDR3: CASSLGSGVYNEQFF. DNA of the CDR3: TGTGCCAGCAGCTTAGGTTCGGGGGTCTACAATGAGCAGTTCTTC.

The V call is TRBV12-3 or TRBV12-4, the J call TRBJ2-6, with D maybe TRBD2 (5 bases). Deletions cut 6 bases from V and 12 bases from J, with 15 bases between. The CDR3 runs 13 residues. The CDR3, as DNA: TGTGCCAGCAGACCGACGGACGGAGGCGTCCTGACTTTC. It codes for CASRPTDGGVLTF.

The chain carries TRBV7-2 and TRBJ1-6; tentative D call: TRBD1 (6 bases). The CDR3 length is 16 residues. The V end lost 2 bases, the J end lost 7 bases, and 15 bases lay between the germline ends. CDR1 and CDR2 from the germline V gene are SGHTA and FQGNSA. The CDR3 protein is CASSLSQGRRNSPLHF. In DNA, the CDR3 is TGTGCCAGCAGCTTATCGCAGGGGCGCAGGAATTCACCCCTCCACTTT. The complete variable domain, with remaining parts taken from reference TRBV7-2 and TRBJ1-6, reads GAGVSQSPSNKVTEKGKDVELRCDPISGHTALYWYRQSLGQGLEFLIYFQGNSAPDKSGLPSDRFSAERTGGSVSTLTIQRTQQEDSAVYLCASSLSQGRRNSPLHFGNGTRLTVT.

As to this clonotype: Mismatch with germline at one junction end may stem from a read error. The chain joins TRBV7-9 to TRBJ2-7, with D maybe TRBD1 (5 bases). The germline V gene has CDR1 SEHNR and CDR2 FQNEAQ (reference sequence). The CDR3 loop spans 16 amino acids. CDR3 nucleotides: TGTGCCAGCAGCCCCTCCCCAGGGCTTAGCTCCTACGAGCAGCACTTC. Protein product: CASSPSPGLSSYEQHF.

This chain uses TRBV7-9 with TRBJ2-3; TRBD2 matches at 10 bases. This CDR3 has 17 residues. Trimming at V came to 2 bases and at J to 5 bases, leaving 10 bases not matched to a gene. Germline CDR1 and CDR2: SEHNR and FQNEAQ (reference sequence). The CDR3 bases are TGTGCCAGCAGCTTATCCCTAGCGGGAGTACCGGGAGATACGCAGTATTTT. Its translation is CASSLSLAGVPGDTQYF.

V usage is TRBV20-1 and J usage is TRBJ1-1; no firm D call. The CDR3 spans 13 residues. Germline values: CDR1 DFQATT, CDR2 SNEGSKA (reference sequence). V was clipped by 1 base and J by 0 bases, with 6 bases between them. The CDR3: CSARASMNTEAFF. DNA of the CDR3: TGCAGTGCTAGAGCCAGTATGAACACTGAAGCTTTCTTT.

This clonotype has at least ten counts. The gene calls are TRBV5-1 and TRBJ2-2; D perhaps matches TRBD1 (7 bases). The germline CDR1 and CDR2 sequences are SGHRS and YFSETQ. The germline V and J ends were trimmed by 1 base and 5 bases, with 12 bases remaining between them. The CDR3 covers 15 residues. This CDR3 reads CASSLQGGRTGELFF. CDR3 bases: TGCGCCAGCAGCTTGCAGGGGGGACGGACCGGGGAGCTGTTTTTT.

This clonotype was observed many times. V is TRBV25-1 and J is TRBJ2-1; 9 nucleotides match TRBD2. The J segment lost 1 base and the V segment lost 2 bases, leaving 9 bases of the junction unmatched. This CDR3 has 18 amino acids. Germline lookup yields CDR1 MGHDK and CDR2 SYGVNS. Here the CDR3 DNA reads TGTGCCAGCAGTGAACCCCCCACTAGCGGGCTGTCCTACAATGAGCAGTTCTTC. This codes for CASSEPPTSGLSYNEQFF.

This clonotype was seen more than once but under ten times. The rearrangement uses TRBV20-1 and TRBJ1-4; D remains unclear. The CDR3 extends over 13 amino acids. Trimming stripped 2 bases from V and 8 bases from J, with 12 bases between. Looked up from germline, CDR1 is DFQATT and CDR2 is SNEGSKA (reference sequence). Written as DNA, the CDR3 is TGCAGTGCTAGACGGACCTCCCTAGAAAAACTGTTTTTT. Protein product: CSARRTSLEKLFF.

The chain has TRBV20-1 and TRBJ2-7; 7 positions match TRBD1. CDR1 is DFQATT and CDR2 is SNEGSKA in the germline V gene (reference sequence). The CDR3 totals 14 residues. V trimming: 6 bases; J trimming: 1 base; junction bases outside the gene matches: 9. CDR3 protein: CSAYGQEGSYEQYF. The CDR3 DNA sequence: TGCAGTGCCTACGGACAGGAAGGTTCCTACGAGCAGTACTTC.

V is TRBV12-5 and J is TRBJ2-1; 8 nucleotides match TRBD1. This CDR3 contains 14 residues. Germline loops: CDR1 LGHNT, CDR2 FRNRAP. V lost 6 bases and J lost 7; bases outside the gene matches: 8. CDR3 nucleotide sequence: TGTGCTAGTGGATCCGGGACAGGTATGAATGAGCAGTTCTTC. It translates to CASGSGTGMNEQFF.

This clonotype turned up a few times. The genes are TRBV10-3 and TRBJ2-6; 7 bases are shared with TRBD2. V was pared by 11 bases and J by 0 bases, with 13 bases of the junction left unmatched. The CDR3 has 17 residues. CDR1 ENHRY and CDR2 SYGVKD come from the germline V gene. The CDR3 DNA reads TGTGCCGTATGGGAAGCTAGCGGAGGCTCTGGGGCCAACGTCCTGACTTTC. This translates into CAVWEASGGSGANVLTF.

This clonotype was counted ten times or more. The chain recombines TRBV15 with TRBJ1-5; possibly TRBD1 for D (6 bases). This CDR3 spans 17 amino acids. Germline V gene lookup returns CDR1 LNHNV and CDR2 YYDKDF (reference sequence). V was clipped by 3 bases and J by 0 bases, with 15 bases between them. The CDR3 is CATSSLSGDYSNQPQHF. Written as DNA, the CDR3 is TGTGCCACCAGCAGTTTATCAGGGGATTATAGCAATCAGCCCCAGCATTTT.

This clonotype was counted ten times or more. This rearrangement joins TRBV5-1 to TRBJ2-1, with TRBD2 matching over 8 bases. From germline, CDR1 is SGHRS and CDR2 YFSETQ. The trim removed 4 bases at V and 0 bases at J, leaving 9 bases unmatched. The CDR3 has 17 residues. The CDR3 loop reads CASSREGPLSSYNEQFF. Written as DNA, the CDR3 is TGCGCCAGCAGCCGGGAGGGCCCATTGAGCTCCTACAATGAGCAGTTCTTC.

At least ten counts were recorded for this clonotype. The V call is TRBV5-1, the J call TRBJ2-5; D not certain. Germline-derived CDR1 and CDR2 are SGHRS and YFSETQ. This CDR3 region has 13 residues. V was trimmed by 4 bases and J by 3 bases, leaving 10 bases between them. Here the CDR3 DNA reads TGCGCCAGCAGCCCTGGGGTGGAAGAGACCCAGTACTTC. It yields the protein CASSPGVEETQYF.

The rearrangement links TRBV3-1 to TRBJ1-1; no clear D. V lost 0 bases and J 6 bases, leaving 11 bases between the germline ends. CDR3 length equals 14 residues. CDR1 is LGHDT, CDR2 YNNKEL, per germline (reference sequence). The CDR3 DNA reads TGTGCCAGCAGCCAAGATCAAGCGTCGGCTGAAGCTTTCTTT. It yields the protein CASSQDQASAEAFF.